A single T cell receptor (beta chain) is shown here with its context. Its cognate antigen is unknown. This entry belongs to a study of a mutant IDH1 vaccine in newly diagnosed glioma. Across the whole study: With temozolomide cycles, or 4-6 weeks after radiotherapy alone, vaccination was started. Most patients had received both radiotherapy and temozolomide, the prior options being radiotherapy, temozolomide, or both. Whole-study results and caveats: It seemed that pseudoprogression was not linked to changes in the top peripheral T cell clonotypes.

Sequencing used immunoSEQ multiplex PCR; TCRdb keeps in-frame clones, though not all of them. The sample carries 25,000 to 30,000 clones, 89% recorded once. Trimming shortened V by 7 bases and J by 6 bases, and 15 bases separated the two germline ends. Germline-derived CDR1 and CDR2 are SQVTM and ANQGSEA. This CDR3 is built from 12 residues. The time point denotes: week 5, during vaccination. Vaccination comprised doses that each held 300 ug of mutant IDH1 20-mer peptide, plus topical imiquimod. The clonotype was recovered from a man between 18 and 35 years old with glioma. The gene calls are TRBV29-1 and TRBJ1-2; D perhaps matches TRBD1 (6 bases). Sequenced material: PBMCs, taken from a glioma patient whose treatment included an IDH1 peptide vaccine. CDR3 loop: CSAQTGTNGYTF. The CDR3 bases are TGCAGCGCCCAGACAGGAACTAATGGCTACACCTTC.